These T cell receptor beta chains were read from a single sample in a study of identical twins. TCRdb re-called the 5' RACE reads through MiXCR, storing one row per CDR3 protein. The table has approximately 230,000 distinct CDR3 sequences, 6.5% to 8% seen once. The sample was also linked to a second study, of T cells expressing NK-cell markers.

Input material: CD8+ T cells sorted from blood. These receptors were collected from a woman between 18 and 30 years old in good health. CDR3s include the opening cysteine and the closing phenylalanine or tryptophan. D genes are given only for firm matches. A row's size may be missing; if present it is once, few, many or a size class.

v_gene: TRBV11-2; abundance: many; d_gene: .; j_gene: TRBJ2-3; CDR3nt: TGTGCCAGCAGCTCGCCGGCGATGGGCACAGATACGCAGTATTTT; CDR3aa: CASSSPAMGTDTQYF
v_gene: TRBV7-9; abundance: .; d_gene: TRBD2; j_gene: TRBJ2-7; CDR3nt: TGTGCCAGCAGCCCACCGACTAGCGTACTCTCCTACGAGCAGTACTTC; CDR3aa: CASSPPTSVLSYEQYF
v_gene: TRBV6-6; abundance: few; d_gene: .; j_gene: TRBJ2-1; CDR3nt: TGTGCCAGCAGTTCCGGGGAACTTACTCGGTTCTTC; CDR3aa: CASSSGELTRFF
v_gene: TRBV27; abundance: .; d_gene: TRBD2; j_gene: TRBJ2-3; CDR3nt: TGTGCCAGCAGTTTCGCGGGAGAGGTAGATACGCAGTATTTT; CDR3aa: CASSFAGEVDTQYF
v_gene: TRBV6-2/TRBV6-3; abundance: few; d_gene: TRBD1; j_gene: TRBJ2-1; CDR3nt: TGTGCCAGCAGTCAACCCGGGACAGGGTCCTACAATGAGCAGTTCTTC; CDR3aa: CASSQPGTGSYNEQFF
v_gene: TRBV20-1; abundance: many; d_gene: .; j_gene: TRBJ2-7; CDR3nt: TGCAGTGCTAGAGATCCCGCCGGGGCCCGCTACGAGCAGTACTTC; CDR3aa: CSARDPAGARYEQYF
v_gene: TRBV12-3/TRBV12-4; abundance: many; d_gene: TRBD2; j_gene: TRBJ2-7; CDR3nt: TGTGCCAGCAGGCGGTCGGGGGGAAGTCACGAGCAGTACTTC; CDR3aa: CASRRSGGSHEQYF
v_gene: TRBV6-1; abundance: .; d_gene: TRBD1; j_gene: TRBJ1-6; CDR3nt: TGTGCCAGCAGAACCGGGACAGGGAGTTCACCCCTCCACTTT; CDR3aa: CASRTGTGSSPLHF
v_gene: TRBV20-1; abundance: .; d_gene: .; j_gene: TRBJ2-7; CDR3nt: TGCAGTGCTAGAGATACGACTCCCGAGCAGTACTTC; CDR3aa: CSARDTTPEQYF
v_gene: TRBV6-5; abundance: many; d_gene: .; j_gene: TRBJ2-1; CDR3nt: TGTGCCAGCAGTTATGGGGTAGGCAGGGGGGGACCCTACAATGAGCAGTTCTTC; CDR3aa: CASSYGVGRGGPYNEQFF
v_gene: TRBV9; abundance: many; d_gene: .; j_gene: TRBJ1-2; CDR3nt: TGTGCCAGCAGCGGAATACAAACTAACTATGGCTACACCTTC; CDR3aa: CASSGIQTNYGYTF
v_gene: TRBV29-1; abundance: .; d_gene: TRBD1; j_gene: TRBJ2-4; CDR3nt: TGCAGCGCATGTGACAGGGGGAAAAACATTCAGTACTTC; CDR3aa: CSACDRGKNIQYF